This T cell receptor (beta chain) was identified in a study of blood T cell repertoires in COVID-19. Original processing notes: The authors estimated nucleated cell counts from reference gene primer amplification. The data were produced by immunoSEQ multiplex PCR, yet TCRdb's version contains in-frame clones alone and is incomplete. V and J calls plus clone size are reproduced from that table; the DNA served to infer D and trimming. The sample yields fewer than 200,000 clones, roughly 83% seen once. Participant-reported clinical history was the basis for cohort assignment. Recovery among Cohort 3 donors was established by two negative PCRs, clearance, or symptom resolution. Germline V lookup: CDR1 KGHDR, CDR2 SFDVKD. V was shortened by 1 base and J by 2 bases, with 7 bases between the two germline ends. The CDR3 is 14 residues long.

The chain employs TRBV24-1 and TRBJ1-2, with D tentatively TRBD1 (5 bases). The sequencing sample was made of PBMCs or T cells enriched from blood (not recorded which). This sequence was found in a woman in her forties or fifties who had recovered from COVID-19. The CDR3 is CATSDFRQNYGYTF. The CDR3 DNA follows: TGTGCCACCAGTGATTTTCGACAGAACTATGGCTACACCTTC.